These T cell receptor beta chains were read from a single sample in a study of T-cell reconstitution after alpha-beta-depleted transplantation in children. Each CDR3 protein gets one entry after TCRdb re-called the PCR reads with MiXCR. The sample has some 87,000 distinct CDR3 sequences, roughly a sixth seen once. The sample here was PBMCs, mostly from graft donor cells, taken 180 days after TCRalphabeta/CD19-depleted stem cell transplant. The receptors shown here come from a male patient under 10 years old who had a stem cell transplant for acute lymphoblastic leukemia, so the T cells may come from the graft donor. Both conserved end residues are part of each CDR3. D genes are given only for firm matches. Some rows have no size entry. The others give once, few or many, or a class for an expanded clone.

TRBV7-2	NA	16	many	TRBJ1-1	TGTGCCAGCAGCCTCGTCAATTTGGGTTCGGGCACTGAAGCTTTCTTT	CASSLVNLGSGTEAFF
TRBV5-4	TRBD2	16	NA	TRBJ2-2	TGTGCCAGCAGCCTAGGGACTAGCGGGGGGTACGGGGAGCTGTTTTTT	CASSLGTSGGYGELFF
TRBV2	NA	13	NA	TRBJ2-2	TGTGCCAGCAGTGAAGGATACGCCGGGGAGCTGTTTTTT	CASSEGYAGELFF
TRBV5-1	TRBD2	18	few	TRBJ2-1	TGCGCCAGCAGCTCTCCCGGATCGGGGGGGCGAGGCTACAATGAGCAGTTCTTC	CASSSPGSGGRGYNEQFF
TRBV11-2	TRBD2	17	NA	TRBJ2-7	TGTGCCAGCAGCTTAGTCTGGGGGGGACTAGCGCCCTACGAGCAGTACTTC	CASSLVWGGLAPYEQYF
TRBV12-3/TRBV12-4	TRBD1	14	NA	TRBJ1-5	TGTGCCAGCACCCAGGGACAGGGCAATCAGCCCCAGCATTTT	CASTQGQGNQPQHF
TRBV5-1	TRBD1	15	few	TRBJ2-3	TGCGCCAGCAGCTTTGTTGACAGGGCCTCAGATACGCAGTATTTT	CASSFVDRASDTQYF
TRBV11-2	TRBD1	19	NA	TRBJ2-5	TGTGCCAGCAGCTTGTTTTTCAGAACAGGGGTTCGAATACAAGAGACCCAGTACTTC	CASSLFFRTGVRIQETQYF
TRBV7-2	TRBD1	15	few	TRBJ1-1	TGTGCCAGCAGCCGGGACAGGGGTTTGGGGACTGAAGCTTTCTTT	CASSRDRGLGTEAFF
TRBV5-6	TRBD1	16	many	TRBJ1-1	TGTGCCAGCAGCTACGGACAGGGGCGTTCGGACACTGAAGCTTTCTTT	CASSYGQGRSDTEAFF
TRBV12-3/TRBV12-4	NA	13	NA	TRBJ1-6	TGTGCCAGCAGGGGGATAAATTATTCACCCCTCCACTTT	CASRGINYSPLHF
TRBV6-5	NA	15	few	TRBJ1-5	TGTGCCAGCAGTTACGGGCCTTATAGCAATCAGCCCCAGCATTTT	CASSYGPYSNQPQHF
TRBV20-1	NA	16	NA	TRBJ2-1	TGCAGTGCTAGAGGGAACTCCGGACCCTACTACAATGAGCAGTTCTTC	CSARGNSGPYYNEQFF
TRBV11-2	TRBD2	17	NA	TRBJ2-1	TGTGCCAGCAGCCCCACGTCTGGCGGGGGGGTTCTACGGCAACAGTTCTTC	CASSPTSGGGVLRQQFF
TRBV4-3	TRBD1	16	many	TRBJ1-2	TGCGCCAGCAGCCAATCCGACAGGGAAGTGGGCTATGGCTACACCTTC	CASSQSDREVGYGYTF
TRBV7-8	TRBD1	20	NA	TRBJ2-3	TGTGCCAGCAGCCACACAGGGGGCCCCTTCCGCGGGGCCCCGGCGGATACGCAGTATTTT	CASSHTGGPFRGAPADTQYF
TRBV21-1	NA	14	NA	TRBJ2-7	TGTGCCAGCAGCAAATCTGGACAGAGCTACGAGCAGTACTTC	CASSKSGQSYEQYF
TRBV6-1	NA	13	few	TRBJ1-5	TGTGCCAGCAGTGAAGGAAACCAGCGGCCCCAGCATTTT	CASSEGNQRPQHF
TRBV7-9	NA	12	NA	TRBJ1-1	TGTGCCAGCAGCCGCGTAGGGACTGAAGCTTTCTTT	CASSRVGTEAFF
TRBV25-1	TRBD1	16	few	TRBJ1-3	TGTGCCAGCAGTGGTGGACAGGGCAGTTCTGGAAACACCATATATTTT	CASSGGQGSSGNTIYF
TRBV7-8	TRBD2	16	few	TRBJ2-1	TGTGCCAGCAGCCCAACTAGCGGGGGCTCCTACAATGAGCAGTTCTTC	CASSPTSGGSYNEQFF
TRBV7-7	NA	14	NA	TRBJ2-5	TGTGCCAGCAGCTTACGGCCGGCGCAAGAGACCCAGTACTTC	CASSLRPAQETQYF
TRBV10-3	TRBD1	14	NA	TRBJ1-1	TGTGCCATCAGAACCGGGACAGACAACACTGAAGCTTTCTTT	CAIRTGTDNTEAFF
TRBV10-3	NA	15	medium-sized	TRBJ1-1	TGTGCCATCAGTGAGTCGACTCGTAGGAACACTGAAGCTTTCTTT	CAISESTRRNTEAFF
TRBV27	NA	14	few	TRBJ2-3	TGTGCCAGCAGTAGCCGGGACTTGACAGATACGCAGTATTTT	CASSSRDLTDTQYF